The 30 T cell receptor beta chains presented below share a single source sample, sequenced in a study of blood T cell repertoires in COVID-19. Assay used: immunoSEQ multiplex PCR; TCRdb lists only in-frame clones, some missing. The sample records under 300,000 clones, 80% to 90% being singletons. Material for sequencing was PBMCs or T cells enriched from blood (not recorded which). The receptors shown here come from a woman aged 40 to 50 who had been exposed to COVID-19.

This clone was recorded a few times. This rearrangement joins TRBV7-9 to TRBJ2-1, with a possible D match to TRBD2 (5 bases). From germline, CDR1 is SEHNR and CDR2 FQNEAQ (reference sequence). V lost 4 bases, J lost 12 bases, and 10 bases lay in between. The CDR3 covers 11 residues. The CDR3 DNA follows: TGTGCCAGCAGCTGGGAGATGGGGCAGTTCTTC. This gives the protein CASSWEMGQFF.

The table lists this clone with a count of one. The chain employs TRBV28 and TRBJ2-1; TRBD2 matches at 10 bases. The CDR3 runs 18 residues. The trim removed 7 bases at V and 0 bases at J, leaving 12 bases unmatched. The germline V gene has CDR1 MDHEN and CDR2 SYDVKM. The DNA of the CDR3 is TGTGCCAGCACCGGGGGACTAGCGTCCCTTAGCTCCTACAATGAGCAGTTCTTC. Amino acids: CASTGGLASLSSYNEQFF.

The chain is built from TRBV18 and TRBJ1-5; TRBD1 aligns across 7 bases. The J segment lost 1 base and the V segment lost 4 bases, leaving 7 bases of the junction unmatched. Per germline, CDR1 KGHSH and CDR2 LQKENI. This CDR3 contains 16 residues. The CDR3 loop is CASSRDSSVSNQPQHF. CDR3 nucleotide sequence: TGTGCCAGCTCACGGGACAGTAGTGTAAGCAATCAGCCCCAGCATTTT. The whole variable domain, remainder taken from reference TRBV18 and TRBJ1-5, is NAGVMQNPRHLVRRRGQEARLRCSPMKGHSHVYWYRQLPEEGLKFMVYLQKENIIDESGMPKERFSAEFPKEGPSILRIQQVVRGDSAAYFCASSRDSSVSNQPQHFGDGTRLSIL.

Only a few counts were recorded for this clone. The chain recombines TRBV5-1 with TRBJ2-7; possibly TRBD1 for D (5 bases). The CDR3 has 15 residues. V lost 0 bases and J 3 bases, leaving 13 bases between the germline ends. The germline V gene encodes CDR1 SGHRS and CDR2 YFSETQ. The CDR3 loop reads CASSLGAGSGYEQYF. The CDR3 DNA reads as TGCGCCAGCAGCTTGGGGGCAGGGTCTGGCTACGAGCAGTACTTC.

This sequence joins TRBV3-1 (or the pseudogene TRBV3-2) and TRBJ1-6; 8 bases fit TRBD1. Looked up from germline, CDR1 is LGHDT and CDR2 is YNNKEL (reference sequence). The CDR3 totals 18 residues. V was pared by 5 bases and J by 7 bases, with 16 bases of the junction left unmatched. CDR3 in DNA: TGTGCCAGCAGCTACACCTACACCCGGGACAGGACGAATTCACCCCTCCACTTT. This codes for CASSYTYTRDRTNSPLHF.

This chain uses TRBV4-2 with TRBJ1-1; D perhaps matches TRBD1 (6 bases). The V end lost 6 bases, the J end lost 6 bases, and 17 bases lay between the germline ends. Germline V gene data show CDR1 as LGHNA and CDR2 as YNFKEQ. The CDR3 sequence is 14 residues long. The CDR3 region is CASRPRGGGAEAFF. The CDR3 DNA reads as TGTGCCAGCAGACCCAGGGGTGGTGGGGCTGAAGCTTTCTTT.

The chain joins TRBV30 to TRBJ2-5, with 12 bases fitting TRBD1. The germline V gene encodes CDR1 GTSNPN and CDR2 SVGIG (reference sequence). V was pared by 5 bases and J by 5 bases, with 6 bases of the junction left unmatched. The CDR3 runs 14 residues. CDR3 region: CAWGGTGGSETQYF. CDR3 nucleotides: TGTGCCTGGGGTGGGACAGGGGGCTCGGAGACCCAGTACTTC.

V gene TRBV5-4 combines with J gene TRBJ2-3; 8 positions agree with TRBD2. Trimming cost V 5 bases and J 2 bases; bases outside gene matches: 13. The germline V gene has CDR1 SGHNT and CDR2 YYREEE (reference sequence). The CDR3 has 17 amino acids. DNA for the CDR3: TGTGCCAGCAGAGCGGGCGGGGGGCTAGCGGTCACAGATACGCAGTATTTT. Translated, it gives CASRAGGGLAVTDTQYF.

The V gene is TRBV3-1 (or the pseudogene TRBV3-2), the J gene TRBJ1-1, with 8 nucleotides matching TRBD1. Unmatched junction bases numbered 6, after V lost 6 bases and J lost 6 bases. The length of the CDR3 is 13 residues. Germline CDR1 reads LGHDT; CDR2 reads YNNKEL (reference sequence). This CDR3 is CASSQQGGPEAFF. CDR3 sequence (DNA): TGTGCCAGCAGTCAACAGGGGGGCCCTGAAGCTTTCTTT.

This rearrangement joins TRBV29-1 to TRBJ2-3, with 8 bases lining up with TRBD2. With 7 bases clipped from V and 6 bases from J, the junction kept 6 bases outside the gene matches. The CDR3 runs 12 residues. CDR1 SQVTM and CDR2 ANQGSEA come from the germline V gene. The CDR3 here is CSAAGAPDTQYF. The CDR3 DNA reads TGCAGCGCAGCGGGGGCGCCGGATACGCAGTATTTT.

CDR3: CASSQDWASGANVLTF. The CDR3 DNA reads TGCGCCAGCAGCCAAGATTGGGCCTCTGGGGCCAACGTCCTGACTTTC. The genes are TRBV4-1 and TRBJ2-6; D ambiguous. The CDR3 loop spans 16 amino acids. The germline V gene encodes CDR1 MGHRA and CDR2 YSYEKL. V was pared by 0 bases and J by 0 bases, with 6 bases between.

This CDR3 reads CASSLIGWGRTETQYF. The CDR3 DNA is TGCGCCAGCAGCTTGATTGGGTGGGGGCGGACAGAGACCCAGTACTTC. The chain recombines TRBV5-1 with TRBJ2-5; a possible D gene is TRBD1 (6 bases). The CDR3 runs 16 residues. Germline CDR1 reads SGHRS; CDR2 reads YFSETQ. The ends were cut back, 1 base at V and 4 bases at J, with 17 bases in the middle.

The rearrangement uses TRBV4-2 and TRBJ1-1; 10 nucleotides align to TRBD1. J gave up 6 bases and V 1 base, and 8 bases lay outside the gene matches. The CDR3 runs to 16 residues. CDR1 is LGHNA, CDR2 YNFKEQ, per germline. The CDR3 is CASSQGGDRGFSEAFF. DNA for the CDR3: TGTGCCAGCAGCCAAGGGGGGGACAGGGGATTTTCTGAAGCTTTCTTT.

This chain links TRBV19 with TRBJ2-1, with D tentatively TRBD2 (5 bases). The CDR3 consists of 20 residues. V was pared by 0 bases and J by 0 bases, with 21 bases between. CDR1 is LNHDA, CDR2 SQIVND, per germline (reference sequence). The CDR3 region has the DNA TGTGCCAGTAGTATAGATTACTTAGCGACCGGGGTCGGCTCCTACAATGAGCAGTTCTTC. This codes for CASSIDYLATGVGSYNEQFF.

This clone was counted only a few times. The chain employs TRBV28 and TRBJ1-2; 7 bases are shared with TRBD1. Germline loops: CDR1 MDHEN, CDR2 SYDVKM. V was pared by 7 bases and J by 2 bases, with 7 bases of the junction left unmatched. This CDR3 has 14 amino acids. In DNA form, the CDR3 reads TGTGCCAGCACCAGGGGACAGAAGAACTATGGCTACACCTTC. It codes for CASTRGQKNYGYTF.

The V gene is TRBV11-2, the J gene TRBJ2-1; 15 nucleotides match TRBD2. CDR1 SGHAT and CDR2 FQNNGV come from the germline V gene. With 5 bases clipped from V and 6 bases from J, the junction kept 2 bases outside the gene matches. This CDR3 has 15 residues. The CDR3 reads CASSEGLAGGNEQFF. The CDR3 DNA follows: TGTGCCAGCAGCGAGGGACTAGCGGGGGGCAATGAGCAGTTCTTC.

The CDR3 DNA sequence: TGTGCCAGCTCACTAATACAGGGGGCGAATCAGCCCCAGCATTTT. It codes for CASSLIQGANQPQHF. The chain links TRBV18 to TRBJ1-5; 9 bases map to TRBD1. Losses at the gene ends were 4 bases for V and 4 bases for J; bases not matched to a gene: 5. The CDR3 length is 15 residues. Per the germline V gene, CDR1 is KGHSH and CDR2 is LQKENI.

This chain uses TRBV5-1 with TRBJ2-7, with 8 bases fitting TRBD1. J gave up 2 bases and V 4 bases, and 2 bases lay outside the gene matches. Per germline, CDR1 SGHRS and CDR2 YFSETQ. This CDR3 has 13 amino acids. The CDR3 DNA reads TGCGCCAGCAGCGCACAGGGGGCCTACGAGCAGTACTTC. Translating gives CASSAQGAYEQYF.

This chain links TRBV6-2 or TRBV6-3 with TRBJ2-7, with 7 bases matching TRBD2. Germline V gene lookup returns CDR1 MNHEY and CDR2 SVGEGT. This CDR3 spans 14 amino acids. Trimming cost V 6 bases and J 2 bases; bases outside gene matches: 7. The CDR3 reads CASSPGAGPYEQYV. Written as DNA, the CDR3 is TGTGCCAGCAGCCCCGGAGCGGGACCCTACGAGCAGTACGTC.

The chain employs TRBV2 and TRBJ1-2; 9 positions match TRBD1. The V gene end was trimmed by 6 bases and the J gene end by 0 bases; junction bases not matched to a gene: 8. The CDR3 consists of 16 residues. The germline CDR1 and CDR2 sequences are SNHLY and FYNNEI. The CDR3 protein is CASSRTRQGANYGYTF. The CDR3 DNA reads as TGTGCCAGCAGCAGAACACGACAGGGGGCTAACTATGGCTACACCTTC. The full variable domain, completed using reference TRBV2 and TRBJ1-2, is EPEVTQTPSHQVTQMGQEVILRCVPISNHLYFYWYRQILGQKVEFLVSFYNNEISEKSEIFDDQFSVERPDGSNFTLKIRSTKLEDSAMYFCASSRTRQGANYGYTFGSGTRLTVV.

The rearrangement uses TRBV5-5 and TRBJ1-2; D unresolved. V was shortened by 3 bases and J by 5 bases, with 11 bases between the two germline ends. The V gene's germline CDR1 is SGHKS and CDR2 YYEKEE (reference sequence). There are 13 residues in the CDR3. This CDR3 reads CASSSVLKYGYTF. The CDR3 DNA reads TGTGCCAGCAGCTCCGTACTAAAATATGGCTACACCTTC. The full variable domain, its missing parts supplied by reference TRBV5-5 and TRBJ1-2, is DAGVTQSPTHLIKTRGQQVTLRCSPISGHKSVSWYQQVLGQGPQFIFQYYEKEERGRGNFPDRFSARQFPNYSSELNVNALLLGDSALYLCASSSVLKYGYTFGSGTRLTVV.

CDR3 coding DNA: TGTGCCAGCATGGGAGTCAACTATGGCTACACCTTC. Encoded protein: CASMGVNYGYTF. The rearrangement joins TRBV28 to TRBJ1-2; D gene unclear. Germline loops: CDR1 MDHEN, CDR2 SYDVKM. Deletions cut 7 bases from V and 2 bases from J, with 8 bases between. This CDR3 has 12 residues.

This chain's CDR3 is CASSIINSNQPQHF. DNA of the CDR3: TGTGCCAGTAGTATTATTAATAGCAATCAGCCCCAGCATTTT. This chain joins TRBV19 and TRBJ1-5; D unclear. Germline V gives CDR1 LNHDA, CDR2 SQIVND (reference sequence). Trimming stripped 3 bases from V and 0 bases from J, with 6 bases between. The CDR3 consists of 14 residues. The full variable domain, with the rest looked up from reference TRBV19 and TRBJ1-5, is DGGITQSPKYLFRKEGQNVTLSCEQNLNHDAMYWYRQDPGQGLRLIYYSQIVNDFQKGDIAEGYSVSREKKESFPLTVTSAQKNPTAFYLCASSIINSNQPQHFGDGTRLSIL.

CDR3 sequence: CASSLSAGTESDTQYF. CDR3 nucleotide sequence: TGTGCCAGCAGCTTATCGGCTGGGACAGAGTCAGATACGCAGTATTTT. The chain joins TRBV11-2 to TRBJ2-3; TRBD1 matches at 7 bases. This CDR3 is built from 16 residues. Germline values: CDR1 SGHAT, CDR2 FQNNGV. V gave up 2 bases and J gave up 4 bases; unmatched junction bases: 9.

This chain joins TRBV6-5 and TRBJ1-5; perhaps TRBD1 as D (5 bases). This CDR3 spans 15 amino acids. Per the germline V gene, CDR1 is MNHEY and CDR2 is SVGAGI. V lost 8 bases and J 0 bases, leaving 14 bases between the germline ends. The CDR3 here is CASDRDPYSNQPQHF. CDR3 nucleotide sequence: TGTGCCAGCGACAGAGACCCTTATAGCAATCAGCCCCAGCATTTT.

This clone appeared a single time. The chain links TRBV4-3 to TRBJ1-1; D is uncertain. This CDR3 is built from 13 residues. Trimming took off 1 base at V and 5 bases at J, with 8 bases between the two ends. Germline-derived CDR1 and CDR2 are LGHNA and YSLEER. The CDR3 loop reads CASSQGPVTEAFF. DNA of the CDR3: TGCGCCAGCAGCCAAGGTCCCGTTACTGAAGCTTTCTTT.

This clone has a single count. This chain links TRBV4-2 with TRBJ2-7; D may be TRBD2 (6 bases). This CDR3 spans 14 amino acids. Trimming shortened V by 0 bases and J by 2 bases, and 8 bases separated the two germline ends. The germline V gene encodes CDR1 LGHNA and CDR2 YNFKEQ. CDR3 DNA: TGTGCCAGCAGCCAAGATCGGGGGACCTACGAGCAGTACTTC. Translation: CASSQDRGTYEQYF.

This clone occurred a few times. The chain couples TRBV7-9 to TRBJ1-6, with D unclear. The germline CDR1 and CDR2 sequences are SEHNR and FQNEAQ (reference sequence). Trimming pared 6 bases from V and 3 bases from J, leaving 12 bases between. CDR3 size: 15 residues. CDR3 in amino acids: CASSTDGDYNSPLHF. The CDR3 region has the DNA TGTGCCAGCAGTACGGACGGGGACTATAATTCACCCCTCCACTTT.

CDR3 sequence (DNA): TGTGCCAGCAGCCCCTATTCAGGATATTACGAGCAGTACGTC. This encodes CASSPYSGYYEQYV. V and J are TRBV7-8 and TRBJ2-7; D ambiguous. The length of the CDR3 is 14 residues. V lost 5 bases and J lost 4, with 15 bases in between. Germline lookup yields CDR1 SGHVS and CDR2 FQNEAQ.

Only one count was recorded for this clone. The chain is built from TRBV10-3 and TRBJ2-2, with D perhaps TRBD1 (6 bases). Germline CDR1 reads ENHRY; CDR2 reads SYGVKD. V lost 8 bases to trimming and J lost 5 bases, with 15 bases between them. This CDR3 spans 14 amino acids. The CDR3 DNA reads TGTGCCATCGGCGTACAGGGTCGGACCGGGGAGCTGTTTTTT. Translated, it gives CAIGVQGRTGELFF.